Listed below are T cell receptor beta chains from one sample, sequenced in a study of blood T cell repertoires in COVID-19. Assay used: immunoSEQ multiplex PCR; TCRdb lists only in-frame clones, some missing. The sample includes fewer than 300,000 clones, approximately 86% seen only once; the top ten take about 10%. The sequenced sample consisted of peripheral blood. These receptor sequences come from a man aged 35-49 years who had recovered from COVID-19. The CDR3 runs from the conserved cysteine through the conserved F or W. D genes are given only for firm matches. Clone size is not always given. Where it is, it says once, few, many or a class for expanded clones.

clone_size: NA
d_call: NA
j_call: TRBJ2-7
v_call: TRBV9
cdr3_aa: CASSVVGGGFYEQYF
cdr3_nt: TGTGCCAGCAGCGTAGTTGGGGGCGGTTTCTACGAGCAGTACTTC

clone_size: NA
d_call: NA
j_call: TRBJ1-2
v_call: TRBV3-1/TRBV3-2
cdr3_aa: CASSHTPNYGYTF
cdr3_nt: TGTGCCAGCAGCCATACACCTAACTATGGCTACACCTTC

clone_size: NA
d_call: NA
j_call: TRBJ2-7
v_call: TRBV29-1
cdr3_aa: CSVIQPSYEQYF
cdr3_nt: TGCAGCGTTATACAGCCCTCCTACGAGCAGTACTTC

clone_size: NA
d_call: NA
j_call: TRBJ2-7
v_call: TRBV5-4
cdr3_aa: CASSPEASSYEQYF
cdr3_nt: TGTGCCAGCAGCCCGGAGGCCAGCTCCTACGAGCAGTACTTC

clone_size: NA
d_call: TRBD2
j_call: TRBJ2-7
v_call: TRBV15
cdr3_aa: CATSRDRGLGYEQYF
cdr3_nt: TGTGCCACCAGCAGAGATCGGGGACTAGGATACGAGCAGTACTTC

clone_size: NA
d_call: NA
j_call: TRBJ1-1
v_call: TRBV6-5
cdr3_aa: CASSDRGDTEAFF
cdr3_nt: TGTGCCAGCTCGGACAGAGGAGACACTGAAGCTTTCTTT

clone_size: NA
d_call: NA
j_call: TRBJ2-7
v_call: TRBV4-1
cdr3_aa: CASSPGTSGGYEQYF
cdr3_nt: TGCGCCAGCAGCCCCGGGACTTCCGGGGGCTACGAGCAGTACTTC

clone_size: NA
d_call: NA
j_call: TRBJ1-2
v_call: TRBV5-1
cdr3_aa: CASSIQTNYGYTF
cdr3_nt: TGCGCCAGCAGCATACAGACTAACTATGGCTACACCTTC

clone_size: NA
d_call: NA
j_call: TRBJ1-2
v_call: TRBV5-6
cdr3_aa: CASSYWRGINYGYTF
cdr3_nt: TGTGCCAGCAGCTACTGGCGGGGGATTAACTATGGCTACACCTTC

clone_size: NA
d_call: NA
j_call: TRBJ2-1
v_call: TRBV5-6
cdr3_aa: CASSLEWSEQFF
cdr3_nt: TGTGCCAGCAGCTTGGAATGGAGTGAGCAGTTCTTC

clone_size: NA
d_call: TRBD2
j_call: TRBJ2-3
v_call: TRBV24-1
cdr3_aa: CATSDSPLAGATDTQYF
cdr3_nt: TGTGCCACCAGTGATTCTCCTCTAGCGGGGGCAACAGATACGCAGTATTTT

clone_size: NA
d_call: TRBD2
j_call: TRBJ2-3
v_call: TRBV3-1/TRBV3-2
cdr3_aa: CASSQGLAGDTQYF
cdr3_nt: TGTGCCAGCAGCCAAGGACTAGCCGGGGATACGCAGTATTTT

clone_size: once
d_call: NA
j_call: TRBJ1-4
v_call: TRBV6-6
cdr3_aa: CASRGQEKLFF
cdr3_nt: TGTGCCAGCAGGGGCCAGGAAAAACTGTTTTTT

clone_size: NA
d_call: TRBD1
j_call: TRBJ2-5
v_call: TRBV5-1
cdr3_aa: CASSGWDRGRGETQYF
cdr3_nt: TGCGCCAGCAGCGGATGGGACAGGGGGCGGGGAGAGACCCAGTACTTC

clone_size: NA
d_call: NA
j_call: TRBJ2-1
v_call: TRBV4-3
cdr3_aa: CASSQALYCAFF
cdr3_nt: TGCGCCAGCAGCCAAGCGTTGTACTGCGCTTTCTTC

clone_size: NA
d_call: NA
j_call: TRBJ2-7
v_call: TRBV3-1/TRBV3-2
cdr3_aa: CASSQQVILGTNPSYEQYF
cdr3_nt: TGTGCCAGCAGCCAGCAAGTTATTCTAGGAACAAACCCCTCCTACGAGCAGTACTTC

clone_size: NA
d_call: TRBD1
j_call: TRBJ2-7
v_call: TRBV9
cdr3_aa: CASSVLGQGEQYF
cdr3_nt: TGTGCCAGCAGCGTCTTAGGACAGGGCGAGCAGTACTTC

clone_size: few
d_call: NA
j_call: TRBJ1-2
v_call: TRBV30
cdr3_aa: CAWTNQYVQYGYTF
cdr3_nt: TGTGCCTGGACTAATCAGTATGTACAGTATGGCTACACCTTC

clone_size: NA
d_call: TRBD2
j_call: TRBJ2-5
v_call: TRBV7-2
cdr3_aa: CASSSGRGVETQYF
cdr3_nt: TGTGCCAGCAGCTCGGGACGGGGGGTCGAGACCCAGTACTTC

clone_size: NA
d_call: NA
j_call: TRBJ1-5
v_call: TRBV19
cdr3_aa: CASSISWGGNQPQHF
cdr3_nt: TGTGCCAGTAGTATAAGTTGGGGAGGCAATCAGCCCCAGCATTTT

clone_size: NA
d_call: TRBD2
j_call: TRBJ2-5
v_call: TRBV19
cdr3_aa: CASSIGGGQETQYF
cdr3_nt: TGTGCCAGTAGTATTGGCGGGGGCCAAGAGACCCAGTACTTC

clone_size: NA
d_call: NA
j_call: TRBJ2-1
v_call: TRBV5-6
cdr3_aa: CASSLERQGEQFF
cdr3_nt: TGTGCCAGCAGCTTGGAAAGGCAGGGTGAGCAGTTCTTC

clone_size: few
d_call: TRBD1
j_call: TRBJ1-1
v_call: TRBV6-1
cdr3_aa: CASKAGQMNTEAFF
cdr3_nt: TGTGCCAGCAAGGCGGGACAGATGAACACTGAAGCTTTCTTT

clone_size: NA
d_call: NA
j_call: TRBJ1-2
v_call: TRBV10-3
cdr3_aa: CAISEGQGRDGYTF
cdr3_nt: TGTGCCATCAGTGAGGGGCAGGGCAGGGATGGCTACACCTTC

clone_size: NA
d_call: TRBD2
j_call: TRBJ2-1
v_call: TRBV2
cdr3_aa: CASIGLAGTNEQFF
cdr3_nt: TGTGCCAGCATTGGACTAGCGGGGACCAATGAGCAGTTCTTC

clone_size: NA
d_call: NA
j_call: TRBJ2-1
v_call: TRBV10-3
cdr3_aa: CAISESRDEQFF
cdr3_nt: TGTGCCATCAGTGAGTCCAGGGATGAGCAGTTCTTC

clone_size: NA
d_call: NA
j_call: TRBJ2-7
v_call: TRBV6-2/TRBV6-3
cdr3_aa: CASSLWEATGEQYF
cdr3_nt: TGTGCCAGCAGCCTCTGGGAGGCTACCGGGGAGCAGTACTTC

clone_size: NA
d_call: NA
j_call: TRBJ2-5
v_call: TRBV25-1
cdr3_aa: CASSMTGTQYF
cdr3_nt: TGTGCCAGCAGTATGACAGGGACCCAGTACTTC

clone_size: NA
d_call: NA
j_call: TRBJ2-3
v_call: TRBV7-2
cdr3_aa: CASTQLLRLLTDTQYF
cdr3_nt: TGTGCCAGCACCCAGCTACTCCGACTCCTCACAGATACGCAGTATTTT

clone_size: NA
d_call: TRBD1
j_call: TRBJ1-1
v_call: TRBV6-1
cdr3_aa: CASSERTGSEAFF
cdr3_nt: TGTGCCAGCAGTGAAAGGACAGGTAGTGAAGCTTTCTTT

clone_size: NA
d_call: TRBD2
j_call: TRBJ2-7
v_call: TRBV11-2
cdr3_aa: CASSLASGVTYEQYF
cdr3_nt: TGTGCCAGCAGCTTAGCTAGCGGGGTGACCTACGAGCAGTACTTC

clone_size: NA
d_call: NA
j_call: TRBJ1-1
v_call: TRBV6-5
cdr3_aa: CASRQGMNTEAFF
cdr3_nt: TGTGCCAGCAGGCAGGGGATGAACACTGAAGCTTTCTTT

clone_size: NA
d_call: TRBD1
j_call: TRBJ2-5
v_call: TRBV7-9
cdr3_aa: CASSLGGTARAQYF
cdr3_nt: TGTGCCAGCAGCTTAGGGGGGACAGCGAGGGCCCAGTACTTC

clone_size: NA
d_call: NA
j_call: TRBJ2-1
v_call: TRBV9
cdr3_aa: CASSVGGTYNEQFF
cdr3_nt: TGTGCCAGCAGCGTAGGAGGTACCTACAATGAGCAGTTCTTC

clone_size: NA
d_call: NA
j_call: TRBJ1-5
v_call: TRBV4-3
cdr3_aa: CASSQSLQGYNQPQHF
cdr3_nt: TGCGCCAGCAGCCAAAGTTTACAGGGTTACAATCAGCCCCAGCATTTT

clone_size: NA
d_call: NA
j_call: TRBJ2-7
v_call: TRBV4-2
cdr3_aa: CASSQDLDFLAHQYF
cdr3_nt: TGTGCCAGCAGCCAAGATCTCGACTTTCTCGCCCATCAGTACTTC

clone_size: NA
d_call: TRBD1
j_call: TRBJ1-2
v_call: TRBV7-6
cdr3_aa: CASSPPGQGRYGYTF
cdr3_nt: TGTGCCAGCAGCCCCCCCGGACAGGGGCGTTATGGCTACACCTTC

clone_size: NA
d_call: TRBD1
j_call: TRBJ1-4
v_call: TRBV6-6
cdr3_aa: CASSPMGQGPRAKEKLFF
cdr3_nt: TGTGCCAGCAGTCCGATGGGACAGGGTCCACGGGCGAAAGAAAAACTGTTTTTT

clone_size: NA
d_call: TRBD2
j_call: TRBJ2-3
v_call: TRBV10-3
cdr3_aa: CAISVLAGDTDTQYF
cdr3_nt: TGTGCCATCAGTGTCCTAGCGGGGGACACAGATACGCAGTATTTT

clone_size: NA
d_call: TRBD2
j_call: TRBJ2-5
v_call: TRBV4-1
cdr3_aa: CASRGREGGRETQYF
cdr3_nt: TGCGCCAGCAGGGGGCGGGAGGGAGGGCGTGAGACCCAGTACTTC

clone_size: NA
d_call: NA
j_call: TRBJ2-2
v_call: TRBV7-2
cdr3_aa: CASRPRGGVNTGELFF
cdr3_nt: TGTGCCAGCAGGCCGAGGGGGGGCGTGAACACCGGGGAGCTGTTTTTT

clone_size: NA
d_call: TRBD1
j_call: TRBJ2-7
v_call: TRBV29-1
cdr3_aa: CSVGQPYEQYF
cdr3_nt: TGCAGCGTGGGACAGCCCTACGAGCAGTACTTC

clone_size: NA
d_call: TRBD1
j_call: TRBJ2-1
v_call: TRBV10-3
cdr3_aa: CAISPGTGNNEQFF
cdr3_nt: TGTGCCATCAGTCCCGGGACAGGTAACAATGAGCAGTTCTTC

clone_size: NA
d_call: NA
j_call: TRBJ1-5
v_call: TRBV3-1/TRBV3-2
cdr3_aa: CASSQDLAGVAQPQHF
cdr3_nt: TGTGCCAGCAGCCAAGATCTGGCAGGGGTGGCACAGCCCCAGCATTTT

clone_size: NA
d_call: NA
j_call: TRBJ1-6
v_call: TRBV10-3
cdr3_aa: CAISVRISYNSPLHF
cdr3_nt: TGTGCCATCAGTGTTAGAATCTCCTATAATTCACCCCTCCACTTT

clone_size: NA
d_call: TRBD1
j_call: TRBJ2-2
v_call: TRBV5-1
cdr3_aa: CASSNGQGWTGELFF
cdr3_nt: TGCGCCAGCAGCAACGGACAGGGTTGGACCGGGGAGCTGTTTTTT

clone_size: NA
d_call: NA
j_call: TRBJ1-3
v_call: TRBV6-2/TRBV6-3
cdr3_aa: CASSFGTLSGNTIYF
cdr3_nt: TGTGCCAGCAGTTTCGGGACACTCTCTGGAAACACCATATATTTT

clone_size: NA
d_call: NA
j_call: TRBJ2-7
v_call: TRBV11-2
cdr3_aa: CASSLGAKGTGEQYF
cdr3_nt: TGTGCCAGCAGCTTAGGGGCGAAGGGTACAGGCGAGCAGTACTTC

clone_size: NA
d_call: TRBD1
j_call: TRBJ2-7
v_call: TRBV5-6
cdr3_aa: CATGQGAYEQYF
cdr3_nt: TGTGCCACCGGACAGGGGGCGTACGAGCAGTACTTC

clone_size: NA
d_call: TRBD2
j_call: TRBJ2-7
v_call: TRBV19
cdr3_aa: CASRPSGRANYEQYF
cdr3_nt: TGTGCCAGTAGACCTAGCGGGAGGGCTAACTACGAGCAGTACTTC

clone_size: few
d_call: TRBD1
j_call: TRBJ1-1
v_call: TRBV19
cdr3_aa: CASSTSTQGALGTEAFF
cdr3_nt: TGTGCCAGTAGTACATCTACACAGGGGGCCCTGGGAACTGAAGCTTTCTTT

clone_size: NA
d_call: NA
j_call: TRBJ2-7
v_call: TRBV18
cdr3_aa: CASSPPSRQVFHEQYF
cdr3_nt: TGTGCCAGCTCACCACCTTCGCGACAGGTTTTCCACGAGCAGTACTTC

clone_size: NA
d_call: NA
j_call: TRBJ2-5
v_call: TRBV7-2
cdr3_aa: CASSLAAGRETQYF
cdr3_nt: TGTGCCAGCAGCTTAGCCGCAGGGCGGGAGACCCAGTACTTC

clone_size: NA
d_call: TRBD1
j_call: TRBJ2-7
v_call: TRBV19
cdr3_aa: CASSYRGTGSYEQYF
cdr3_nt: TGTGCCAGTAGTTACAGGGGGACGGGCTCCTACGAGCAGTACTTC

clone_size: NA
d_call: NA
j_call: TRBJ1-2
v_call: TRBV11-2
cdr3_aa: CASSLASVNGYTF
cdr3_nt: TGTGCCAGCAGCTTAGCGTCTGTAAATGGCTACACCTTC

clone_size: NA
d_call: TRBD2
j_call: TRBJ2-1
v_call: TRBV7-2
cdr3_aa: CASSFMRGMWNEQFF
cdr3_nt: TGTGCCAGCAGCTTCATGCGGGGGATGTGGAATGAGCAGTTCTTC

clone_size: NA
d_call: NA
j_call: TRBJ1-6
v_call: TRBV30
cdr3_aa: CAWSGTGNSPLHF
cdr3_nt: TGTGCCTGGAGTGGGACTGGGAATTCACCCCTCCACTTT